This TCR beta chain was obtained from a study of blood T cell repertoires in COVID-19 (dated by TCRdb to 2018 to 2021). Turning to the overall study: Samples covering the acute and convalescent phases of COVID-19 were provided by collaborators in the United States, Italy and Spain. Samples were obtained from the ongoing ImmuneRACE study (first 160 participants) and from 1,254 subjects provided by 6 global collaborators. Nearly every sample came with metadata listing a de-identified subject ID, COVID-19 status, age in years and sex. The dataset comprised deeply sampled blood TCRbeta repertoires from subjects exposed to, actively infected with, or recovered from COVID-19. The repertoires were made available in a free public database intended to serve as a resource for research on the immune response to SARS-CoV-2. The material from the prospective study consisted of cDNA or gDNA derived from T cells, B-cell-depleted T cells, or PBMCs. HLA class I and class II types, where available, came from metadata supplied by the sample provider rather than from assay-based typing.

This clone was seen more than once but under ten times. Its antigen is unknown. Base-call qualities are not available, and no considerably larger clone is one nucleotide away. Each collaborating institution followed its own protocols to collect whole blood in K2EDTA tubes. For TCRbeta analysis, collaborator samples were shipped as frozen whole blood, as isolated PBMCs, or as DNA extracted from either sample type. TCRbeta CDR3 regions were amplified from genomic DNA using the immunoSEQ Assay, a bias-controlled multiplex PCR. From the authors' description of their analysis: The number of nucleated cells in each sample was estimated by amplification of reference gene primers within the assay. To quantify the absolute abundance of each unique TCRbeta CDR3 rearrangement, sequence reads were collapsed and filtered. For each sample, productive Simpson clonality was calculated as the square root of Simpson's diversity index across productive rearrangements. TCRdb limited this immuneACCESS table to in-frame rearrangements with V and J called. A share of clones is missing; checked studies link under half to unresolved V genes, and the rest is unexplained. From that table come the V and J calls and clone size; the DNA was used to work out D and trimming. This sample comprises approximately 37,000 clones, over 80% of them detected only once. The ten largest make up around a tenth of the sample.

Compared with germline, V lacks 1 base and J lacks 5 bases; bases without a gene match: 7. Spanning cysteine to phenylalanine, the CDR3 consists of 17 amino acids. Left in the record is the CDR3 DNA by itself, 51 bases read in frame from the first base. The germline V gene encodes CDR1 SGHTA and CDR2 FQGTGA. Beyond this particular receptor, the publication reports: How much clinical and demographic metadata was included differed by source and by participant, and the metadata was provided uncurated.

Sequenced input: peripheral blood. The rearranged segments are TRBV7-3 and TRBJ2-2; a stretch of 10 junction bases matches TRBD2. The clonotype comes from a human donor in a cohort sampled during active COVID-19. CDR3 protein: CASSLSSASGRTGELFF. The DNA is TGTGCCAGCAGCTTAAGTTCTGCTAGCGGGAGAACCGGGGAGCTGTTTTTT.